This record looks at one T cell receptor (beta chain) sequence and its context. What it binds is not known. V lost 5 bases and J lost 0; bases outside the gene matches: 9. The CDR3 spans 17 residues. The germline CDR1 and CDR2 sequences are SNHLY and FYNNEI. The data were obtained in a study of OX40 agonist ivuxolimab in advanced cancers. Study outcomes and limitations: On average, CD8+ T cells showed a greater number of expanded clones than CD4+.

Measured with immunoSEQ multiplex PCR; TCRdb has only the in-frame clones, and not every one. Of 4,500 to 6,000 clones listed, about 76% are singletons. The receptor was derived from an adult with an advanced solid tumor such as melanoma, head and neck, liver or kidney cancer. The rearrangement links TRBV2 to TRBJ2-7, with 11 bases fitting TRBD2. This specimen was CD4+ or CD8+ T cells sorted from blood, taken in a trial of the OX40 agonist ivuxolimab. Here the CDR3 DNA reads TGTGCCAGCAGTTTAACTAGCGGGGGACGCCACTCCTACGAGCAGTACTTC. Residues: CASSLTSGGRHSYEQYF. The complete variable domain, with remaining parts taken from reference TRBV2 and TRBJ2-7, reads EPEVTQTPSHQVTQMGQEVILRCVPISNHLYFYWYRQILGQKVEFLVSFYNNEISEKSEIFDDQFSVERPDGSNFTLKIRSTKLEDSAMYFCASSLTSGGRHSYEQYFGPGTRLTVT.